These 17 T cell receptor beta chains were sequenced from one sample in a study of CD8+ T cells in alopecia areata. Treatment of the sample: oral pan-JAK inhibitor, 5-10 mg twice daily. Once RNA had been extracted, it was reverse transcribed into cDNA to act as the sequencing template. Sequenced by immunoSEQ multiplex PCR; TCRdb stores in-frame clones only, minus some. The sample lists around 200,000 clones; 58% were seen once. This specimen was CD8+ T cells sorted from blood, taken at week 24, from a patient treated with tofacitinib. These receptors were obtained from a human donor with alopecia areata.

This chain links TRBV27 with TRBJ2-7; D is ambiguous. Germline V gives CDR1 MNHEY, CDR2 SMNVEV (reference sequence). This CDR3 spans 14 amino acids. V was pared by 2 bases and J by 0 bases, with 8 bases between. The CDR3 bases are TGTGCCAGCAGTTTAAGGCCCGCCTCCTACGAGCAGTACTTC. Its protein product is CASSLRPASYEQYF.

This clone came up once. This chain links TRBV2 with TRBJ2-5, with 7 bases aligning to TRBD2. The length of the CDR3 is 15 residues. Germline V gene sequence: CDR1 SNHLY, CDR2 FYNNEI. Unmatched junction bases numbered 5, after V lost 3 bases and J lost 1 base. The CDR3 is CASSEGGRIQETQYF. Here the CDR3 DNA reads TGTGCCAGCAGTGAGGGCGGGAGAATCCAAGAGACCCAGTACTTC.

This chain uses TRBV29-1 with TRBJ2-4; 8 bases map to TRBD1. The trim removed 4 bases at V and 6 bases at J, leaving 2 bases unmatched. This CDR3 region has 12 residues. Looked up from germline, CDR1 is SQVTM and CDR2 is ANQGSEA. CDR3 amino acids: CSVGDRGNIQYF. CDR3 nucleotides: TGCAGCGTTGGAGACAGGGGAAACATTCAGTACTTC.

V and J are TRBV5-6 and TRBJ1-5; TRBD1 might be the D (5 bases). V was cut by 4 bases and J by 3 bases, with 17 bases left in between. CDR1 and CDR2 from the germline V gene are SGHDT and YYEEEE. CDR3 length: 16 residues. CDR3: CASSTIDRGPNQPQHF. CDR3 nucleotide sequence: TGTGCCAGCAGCACAATAGACCGGGGCCCCAATCAGCCCCAGCATTTT.

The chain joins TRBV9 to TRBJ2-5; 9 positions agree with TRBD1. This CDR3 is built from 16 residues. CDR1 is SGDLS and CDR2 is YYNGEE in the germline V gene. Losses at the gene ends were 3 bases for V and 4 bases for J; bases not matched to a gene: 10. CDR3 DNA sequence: TGTGCCAGCAGCGCCTCTGCGACAGGGGGGGCAGAGACCCAGTACTTC. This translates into CASSASATGGAETQYF.

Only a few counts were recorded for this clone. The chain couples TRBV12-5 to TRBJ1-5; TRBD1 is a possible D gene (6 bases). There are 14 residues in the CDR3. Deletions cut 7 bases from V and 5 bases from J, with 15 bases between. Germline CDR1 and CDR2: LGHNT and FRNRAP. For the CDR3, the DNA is TGTGCTAGTGCTAGGGGGGGGGCCTATCAGCCCCAGCATTTT. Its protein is CASARGGAYQPQHF. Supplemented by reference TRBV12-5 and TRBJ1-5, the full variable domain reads DARVTQTPRHKVTEMGQEVTMRCQPILGHNTVFWYRQTMMQGLELLAYFRNRAPLDDSGMPKDRFSAEMPDATLATLKIQPSEPRDSAVYFCASARGGAYQPQHFGDGTRLSIL.

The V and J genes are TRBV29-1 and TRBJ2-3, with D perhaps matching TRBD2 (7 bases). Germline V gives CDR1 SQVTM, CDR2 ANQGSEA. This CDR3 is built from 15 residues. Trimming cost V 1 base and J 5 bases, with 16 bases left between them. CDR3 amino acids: CSVEGGGAPLDTQYF. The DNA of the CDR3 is TGCAGCGTTGAAGGGGGGGGCGCCCCCTTAGATACGCAGTATTTT.

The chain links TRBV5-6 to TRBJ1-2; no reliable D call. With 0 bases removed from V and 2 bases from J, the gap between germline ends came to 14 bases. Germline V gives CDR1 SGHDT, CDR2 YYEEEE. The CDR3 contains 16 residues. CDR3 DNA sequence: TGTGCCAGCAGCTTGGCTCCTCTGGGGATGAACTATGGCTACACCTTC. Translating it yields CASSLAPLGMNYGYTF.

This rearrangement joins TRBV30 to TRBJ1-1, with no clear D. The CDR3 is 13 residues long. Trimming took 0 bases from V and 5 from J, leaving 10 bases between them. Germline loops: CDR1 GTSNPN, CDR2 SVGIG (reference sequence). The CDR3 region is CAWSVGSRTEAFF. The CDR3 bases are TGTGCCTGGAGTGTAGGGTCGAGGACTGAAGCTTTCTTT. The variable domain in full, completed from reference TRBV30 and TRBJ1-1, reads SQTIHQWPATLVQPVGSPLSLECTVEGTSNPNLYWYRQAAGRGLQLLFYSVGIGQISSEVPQNLSASRPQDRQFILSSKKLLLSDSGFYLCAWSVGSRTEAFFGQGTRLTVV.

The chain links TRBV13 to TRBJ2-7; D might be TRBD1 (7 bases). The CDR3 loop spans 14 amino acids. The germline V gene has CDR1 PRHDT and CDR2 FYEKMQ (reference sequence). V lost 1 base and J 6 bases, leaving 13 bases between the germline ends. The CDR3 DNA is TGTGCCAGCAGCTTAGTGAACAGGGGAGGCGAGCAGTACTTC. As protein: CASSLVNRGGEQYF.

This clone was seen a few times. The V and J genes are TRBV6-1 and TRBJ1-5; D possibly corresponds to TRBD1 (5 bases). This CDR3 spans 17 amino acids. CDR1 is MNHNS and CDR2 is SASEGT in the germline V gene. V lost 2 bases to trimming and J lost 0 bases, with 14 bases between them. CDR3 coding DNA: TGTGCCAGCAGTGAACACGCAGGGCATTATAGCAATCAGCCCCAGCATTTT. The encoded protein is CASSEHAGHYSNQPQHF.

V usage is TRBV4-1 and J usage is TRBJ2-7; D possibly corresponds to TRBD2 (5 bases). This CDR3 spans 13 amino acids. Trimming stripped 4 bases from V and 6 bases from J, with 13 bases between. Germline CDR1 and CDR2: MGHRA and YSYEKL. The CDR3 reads CASSPTSGSEQYF. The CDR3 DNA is TGCGCCAGCAGCCCAACGAGCGGAAGCGAGCAGTACTTC.

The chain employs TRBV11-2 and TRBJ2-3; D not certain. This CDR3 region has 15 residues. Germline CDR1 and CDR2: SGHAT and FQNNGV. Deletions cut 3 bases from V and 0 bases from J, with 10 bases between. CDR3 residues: CASSFSDASTDTQYF. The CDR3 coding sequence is TGTGCCAGCAGCTTCAGTGACGCTAGCACAGATACGCAGTATTTT.

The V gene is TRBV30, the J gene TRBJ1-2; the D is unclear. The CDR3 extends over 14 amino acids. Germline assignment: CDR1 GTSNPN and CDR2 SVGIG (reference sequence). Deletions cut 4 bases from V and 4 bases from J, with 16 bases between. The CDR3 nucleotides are TGTGCCTGGACTCGACCAACTGCATTCTATGGCTACACCTTC. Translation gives CAWTRPTAFYGYTF.

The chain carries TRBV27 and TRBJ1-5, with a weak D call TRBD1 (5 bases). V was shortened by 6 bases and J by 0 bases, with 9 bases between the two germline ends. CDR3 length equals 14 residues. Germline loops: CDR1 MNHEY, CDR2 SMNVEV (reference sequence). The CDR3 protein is CASSNTGSNQPQHF. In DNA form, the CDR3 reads TGTGCCAGCAGCAATACAGGTAGCAATCAGCCCCAGCATTTT.

The CDR3 loop is CASSYLAPGQAPGELFF. The DNA for the CDR3 is TGTGCCAGCAGCTACCTGGCCCCGGGACAGGCCCCCGGGGAGCTGTTTTTT. The gene calls are TRBV14 and TRBJ2-2, with TRBD1 identical over 8 bases. Germline lookup yields CDR1 SGHDN and CDR2 FVKESK. This CDR3 comprises 17 residues. Losses at the gene ends were 5 bases for V and 6 bases for J; bases not matched to a gene: 14. The full variable domain, in which reference TRBV14 and TRBJ2-2 provide the parts outside the CDR3, is EAGVTQFPSHSVIEKGQTVTLRCDPISGHDNLYWYRRVMGKEIKFLLHFVKESKQDESGMPNNRFLAERTGGTYSTLKVQPAELEDSGVYFCASSYLAPGQAPGELFFGEGSRLTVL.

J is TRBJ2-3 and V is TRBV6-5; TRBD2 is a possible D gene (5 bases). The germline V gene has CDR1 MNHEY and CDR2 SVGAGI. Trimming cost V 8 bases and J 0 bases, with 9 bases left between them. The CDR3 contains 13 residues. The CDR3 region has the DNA TGTGCCAGCGGAGGAAGTAGCACAGATACGCAGTATTTT. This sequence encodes CASGGSSTDTQYF.